Following are 27 T cell receptor beta chains from one sample sequenced in a study of blood T cell repertoires in COVID-19. The repertoire was sequenced with immunoSEQ multiplex PCR; TCRdb's copy has only in-frame clones and lacks some. There are about 150,000 clones in the sample; 85% to 90% occur only once, and roughly 6.1% lies in the top ten. The sequenced material came from peripheral blood. The receptor source for this set is an elderly man with acute or convalescent COVID-19.

This clone came up once. The chain carries TRBV5-4 and TRBJ2-7, with TRBD2 identical over 9 bases. This CDR3 has 15 residues. Trimming removed 0 bases from V and 4 bases from J; junction bases left unmatched: 5. Looked up from germline, CDR1 is SGHNT and CDR2 is YYREEE (reference sequence). CDR3 DNA: TGTGCCAGCAGCTTGGAGGGGACTAGCATGTACGAGCAGTACTTC. It yields the protein CASSLEGTSMYEQYF.

The CDR3 reads CASSFLQGRKNTEAFF. The CDR3 DNA reads TGTGCCAGCAGCTTTTTGCAGGGCCGGAAGAACACTGAAGCTTTCTTT. V gene TRBV7-8 combines with J gene TRBJ1-1; D possibly corresponds to TRBD1 (5 bases). Germline V gene lookup returns CDR1 SGHVS and CDR2 FQNEAQ. This CDR3 has 16 amino acids. Trimming stripped 3 bases from V and 1 base from J, with 15 bases between. The full variable domain, with the rest looked up from reference TRBV7-8 and TRBJ1-1, is GAGVSQSPRYKVAKRGQDVALRCDPISGHVSLFWYQQALGQGPEFLTYFQNEAQLDKSGLPSDRFFAERPEGSVSTLKIQRTQQEDSAVYLCASSFLQGRKNTEAFFGQGTRLTVV.

The chain employs TRBV28 and TRBJ1-6, with D tentatively TRBD1 (5 bases). Germline V gene data show CDR1 as MDHEN and CDR2 as SYDVKM. CDR3 length: 13 amino acids. V was pared by 8 bases and J by 5 bases, with 10 bases between. The CDR3 reads CASHRQNNSPLHF. The CDR3 DNA follows: TGTGCCAGCCACCGACAGAATAATTCACCCCTCCACTTT.

This clone was observed a few times. This sequence joins TRBV6-1 and TRBJ1-3, with no clear D. CDR3 length: 12 residues. The V gene lost 2 bases and the J gene lost 7 bases, with 6 bases spanning the gap. Germline V gives CDR1 MNHNS, CDR2 SASEGT. CDR3 region: CASSEQKNTIYF. For the CDR3, the DNA is TGTGCCAGCAGTGAACAGAAGAACACCATATATTTT.

For the CDR3, the DNA is TGCGCCAGCAGCTCCTTTCAAGAGACCCAGTACTTC. As protein: CASSSFQETQYF. The chain combines TRBV5-1 with TRBJ2-5, with D hard to call. CDR3 length: 12 amino acids. The ends were cut back, 3 bases at V and 2 bases at J, with 5 bases in the middle. CDR1 is SGHRS and CDR2 is YFSETQ in the germline V gene. The complete variable domain, with remaining parts taken from reference TRBV5-1 and TRBJ2-5, reads KAGVTQTPRYLIKTRGQQVTLSCSPISGHRSVSWYQQTPGQGLQFLFEYFSETQRNKGNFPGRFSGRQFSNSRSEMNVSTLELGDSALYLCASSSFQETQYFGPGTRLLVL.

This clone was found a few times. This chain connects TRBV7-9 to TRBJ2-7, with a weak D call TRBD1 (5 bases). Trimming stripped 2 bases from V and 2 bases from J, with 7 bases between. There are 13 residues in the CDR3. Looked up from germline, CDR1 is SEHNR and CDR2 is FQNEAQ (reference sequence). The CDR3 sequence is CASSLLGAYEQYF. As DNA, the CDR3 is TGTGCCAGCAGCTTATTAGGGGCCTACGAGCAGTACTTC.

The chain's CDR3 is CASSYRDSYNEQFF. CDR3 bases: TGTGCCAGCAGTTATCGGGACAGTTACAATGAGCAGTTCTTC. The J gene is TRBJ2-1, the V gene TRBV6-5; 7 bases are shared with TRBD1. With 3 bases clipped from V and 4 bases from J, the junction kept 3 bases outside the gene matches. The CDR3 has 14 residues. The germline V gene has CDR1 MNHEY and CDR2 SVGAGI.

The V gene is TRBV3-1 (or the pseudogene TRBV3-2), the J gene TRBJ1-2, with 9 bases aligning to TRBD1. This CDR3 comprises 13 residues. Germline CDR1 and CDR2: LGHDT and YNNKEL (reference sequence). The V and J ends lost 4 bases and 8 bases, in that order; junction bases with no gene match: 5. In DNA form, the CDR3 reads TGTGCCAGCAGCCCACCTACAGGGGGCGGCTACACCTTC. It is translated as CASSPPTGGGYTF.

The chain is built from TRBV5-1 and TRBJ2-2, with 8 bases lining up with TRBD1. The CDR3 totals 15 residues. Germline assignment: CDR1 SGHRS and CDR2 YFSETQ. After removal of 3 bases from V and 3 bases from J, the junction contained 4 bases not matched to a gene. Here the CDR3 reads CASSYLTGDTGELFF. CDR3 coding DNA: TGCGCCAGCAGCTATCTGACAGGGGACACCGGGGAGCTGTTTTTT. The whole variable domain, remainder taken from reference TRBV5-1 and TRBJ2-2, is KAGVTQTPRYLIKTRGQQVTLSCSPISGHRSVSWYQQTPGQGLQFLFEYFSETQRNKGNFPGRFSGRQFSNSRSEMNVSTLELGDSALYLCASSYLTGDTGELFFGEGSRLTVL.

This rearrangement joins TRBV5-1 to TRBJ2-3; TRBD1 agrees at 11 bases. The germline CDR1 and CDR2 sequences are SGHRS and YFSETQ. J was trimmed by 3 bases and V by 3 bases; bases with no gene match: 3. The CDR3 has 15 residues. The CDR3: CASSSGTGGTDTQYF. In DNA, the CDR3 is TGCGCCAGCAGCTCTGGGACAGGGGGAACAGATACGCAGTATTTT.

This chain uses TRBV19 with TRBJ1-2, with TRBD1 identical over 8 bases. Germline V gene data show CDR1 as LNHDA and CDR2 as SQIVND (reference sequence). Trimming removed 11 bases from V and 6 bases from J; junction bases left unmatched: 11. CDR3 length: 13 amino acids. The CDR3 is CAGSDRGVDGYTF. CDR3 coding DNA: TGTGCCGGAAGTGACAGGGGAGTGGATGGCTACACCTTC.

J is TRBJ1-2 and V is TRBV3-1 (or the pseudogene TRBV3-2); D perhaps matches TRBD1 (6 bases). V lost 3 bases to trimming and J lost 3 bases, with 11 bases between them. This CDR3 is built from 14 residues. Germline CDR1 reads LGHDT; CDR2 reads YNNKEL (reference sequence). This chain's CDR3 is CASSHSGQYYGYTF. The CDR3 DNA reads TGTGCCAGCAGCCACTCGGGACAATACTATGGCTACACCTTC.

As DNA, the CDR3 is TGTGCCAGCTCACCACAGCTCTCTGGAAACACCATATATTTT. Protein: CASSPQLSGNTIYF. This rearrangement joins TRBV18 to TRBJ1-3, with D uncertain. The CDR3 consists of 14 residues. CDR1 and CDR2 (germline): KGHSH, LQKENI. The V gene lost 1 base and the J gene lost 0 bases, with 4 bases spanning the gap.

This chain connects TRBV3-1 (or the pseudogene TRBV3-2) to TRBJ1-4; the match to TRBD1 covers 9 bases. The germline gives CDR1 LGHDT, CDR2 YNNKEL (reference sequence). There are 17 residues in the CDR3. Trimming cost V 5 bases and J 8 bases; bases outside gene matches: 15. The chain's CDR3 is CASSARNRGRLGEKLFF. DNA of the CDR3: TGTGCCAGCAGCGCACGAAACAGGGGGCGCTTGGGCGAAAAACTGTTTTTT.

The V gene is TRBV5-1, the J gene TRBJ1-1, with 7 bases fitting TRBD1. Germline V lookup: CDR1 SGHRS, CDR2 YFSETQ. J was trimmed by 4 bases and V by 5 bases; bases with no gene match: 17. The CDR3 loop spans 17 amino acids. The CDR3 DNA reads TGCGCCAGCAGGATAGACAGGGTATGGGCCCCCACCACTGAAGCTTTCTTT. Its protein is CASRIDRVWAPTTEAFF.

The V and J genes are TRBV5-1 and TRBJ1-1; D not resolved. The CDR3 is 18 residues long. V was trimmed by 2 bases and J by 2 bases, leaving 22 bases between them. Per germline, CDR1 SGHRS and CDR2 YFSETQ. The CDR3 DNA reads TGCGCCAGCAGCTTTCCCCCGGGTCCCGGCGACTCCAACACTGAAGCTTTCTTT. Its protein is CASSFPPGPGDSNTEAFF.

The chain is built from TRBV27 and TRBJ1-6, with 7 bases fitting TRBD1. Losses at the gene ends were 0 bases for V and 10 bases for J; bases not matched to a gene: 6. The V gene's germline CDR1 is MNHEY and CDR2 SMNVEV (reference sequence). This CDR3 spans 15 amino acids. CDR3 nucleotides: TGTGCCAGCAGTTTATCTGCAGGGGGTTGGTCACCCCTCCACTTT. Encoded protein: CASSLSAGGWSPLHF.

V gene TRBV28 combines with J gene TRBJ1-5, with unresolved D. This CDR3 contains 15 residues. Per germline, CDR1 MDHEN and CDR2 SYDVKM. The V end lost 4 bases, the J end lost 0 bases, and 10 bases lay between the germline ends. CDR3 residues: CASSSQSISNQPQHF. CDR3 nucleotide sequence: TGTGCCAGCAGTTCGCAATCTATTAGCAATCAGCCCCAGCATTTT.

The CDR3 DNA sequence: TGTGCCAGCAGCCAAGACTGGGGACTAGCGGGAGGGTCTGGGGCCAACGTCCTGACTTTC. Amino acid sequence: CASSQDWGLAGGSGANVLTF. The V gene is TRBV3-1 (or the pseudogene TRBV3-2), the J gene TRBJ2-6; 16 bases align to TRBD2. The length of the CDR3 is 20 residues. Germline values: CDR1 LGHDT, CDR2 YNNKEL (reference sequence). V trimming: 0 bases; J trimming: 1 base; junction bases outside the gene matches: 3.

The table lists this clone with a count of one. The chain couples TRBV3-1 (or the pseudogene TRBV3-2) to TRBJ2-1; 7 bases align to TRBD2. CDR1 is LGHDT and CDR2 is YNNKEL in the germline V gene (reference sequence). Unmatched junction bases numbered 8, after V lost 7 bases and J lost 8 bases. The CDR3 contains 13 residues. CDR3 in amino acids: CASTSAGVHEQFF. CDR3 nucleotides: TGTGCCAGCACCTCCGCGGGGGTTCATGAGCAGTTCTTC.

The V call is TRBV19, the J call TRBJ1-1; D unresolved. Germline V lookup: CDR1 LNHDA, CDR2 SQIVND (reference sequence). The CDR3 covers 15 residues. With 3 bases removed from V and 4 bases from J, the gap between germline ends came to 15 bases. CDR3 bases: TGTGCCAGTAGTATTAATCAGGAAATTTTCACTGAAGCTTTCTTT. Its translation is CASSINQEIFTEAFF.

The V and J genes are TRBV3-1 (or the pseudogene TRBV3-2) and TRBJ2-3; 8 nucleotides agree with TRBD1. CDR3 size: 16 residues. Germline trimming cut 0 bases from V and 6 bases from J; bases unmatched to any gene: 8. Germline V gene data show CDR1 as LGHDT and CDR2 as YNNKEL (reference sequence). Written as DNA, the CDR3 is TGTGCCAGCAGCCAAGATCTTGCCAGGGGGCTGGATACGCAGTATTTT. This translates into CASSQDLARGLDTQYF.

This chain uses TRBV6-5 with TRBJ1-2; TRBD1 matches 7 bases. From germline, CDR1 is MNHEY and CDR2 SVGAGI. This CDR3 region has 16 residues. V lost 2 bases to trimming and J lost 7 bases; unmatched junction nucleotides: 13. CDR3 coding DNA: TGTGCCAGCAGTTACGGGTGGGGACAGCCCCTGGGTGGCTACACCTTC. Translated: CASSYGWGQPLGGYTF.

The chain combines TRBV10-3 with TRBJ1-5; D gene unclear. Per germline, CDR1 ENHRY and CDR2 SYGVKD. CDR3 length equals 13 residues. Trimming took 5 bases from V and 5 from J, leaving 10 bases between them. The CDR3 nucleotides are TGTGCCATCAGTCCCATGGTAGATCAGCCCCAGCATTTT. It translates to CAISPMVDQPQHF.

This clone has just a few counts. CDR3 nucleotides: TGTGCCAGCAGTCTAGGAGGGCAGGCTCTCCATCAGCCCCAGCATTTT. Its translation: CASSLGGQALHQPQHF. The gene calls are TRBV28 and TRBJ1-5, with unresolved D. The germline gives CDR1 MDHEN, CDR2 SYDVKM. The V end was cut by 5 bases, the J end by 5 bases, with 19 bases between. CDR3 size: 16 residues.

The chain carries TRBV5-8 and TRBJ1-6; D is perhaps TRBD1 (6 bases). CDR1 SGHTS and CDR2 YDEGEE come from the germline V gene. The length of the CDR3 is 15 residues. Trimming shortened V by 0 bases and J by 10 bases, and 14 bases separated the two germline ends. The DNA for the CDR3 is TGTGCCAGCAGCTTGGTACAGGGTGGAGGATCACCCCTCCACTTT. Its translation is CASSLVQGGGSPLHF.

V is TRBV9 and J is TRBJ2-4; TRBD1 is a possible D gene (7 bases). This CDR3 has 14 amino acids. Germline assignment: CDR1 SGDLS and CDR2 YYNGEE. The germline V and J ends were trimmed by 3 bases and 7 bases, with 14 bases remaining between them. The CDR3 region has the DNA TGTGCCAGCAGCGGAGGGGGCGCGGGGAACATTCAGTACTTC. Amino acids: CASSGGGAGNIQYF. Full variable domain (outside the CDR3, taken from reference TRBV9 and TRBJ2-4): DSGVTQTPKHLITATGQRVTLRCSPRSGDLSVYWYQQSLDQGLQFLIQYYNGEERAKGNILERFSAQQFPDLHSELNLSSLELGDSALYFCASSGGGAGNIQYFGAGTRLSVL.